The 6 T cell receptor beta chains below all came from one sample that was sequenced in a study of CD8+ T cells in alopecia areata. TCR sequencing used cDNA made by reverse transcription of extracted RNA. The data were produced by immunoSEQ multiplex PCR, yet TCRdb's version contains in-frame clones alone and is incomplete. The sample lists about 120,000 clones, under 40% seen once, with about 3.1% in the top ten. The sequenced material came from CD4+ T cells sorted from blood. These TCRs come from a human donor with alopecia areata.

This clone was detected only a few times. The rearrangement links TRBV29-1 to TRBJ1-3; D is unclear. The CDR3 contains 15 residues. With 5 bases removed from V and 0 bases from J, the gap between germline ends came to 14 bases. Per germline, CDR1 SQVTM and CDR2 ANQGSEA. CDR3: CSVTRTASSGNTIYF. The CDR3 DNA reads TGCAGCGTTACCCGTACAGCCAGCTCTGGAAACACCATATATTTT.

J is TRBJ2-7 and V is TRBV30; perhaps TRBD1 as D (6 bases). Trimming pared 3 bases from V and 2 bases from J, leaving 11 bases between. CDR1 is GTSNPN and CDR2 is SVGIG in the germline V gene (reference sequence). The CDR3 is made up of 13 amino acids. The CDR3 here is CAWRGHGAYEQYF. The CDR3 nucleotides read TGTGCCTGGAGGGGACACGGGGCCTACGAGCAGTACTTC. The variable domain in full, completed from reference TRBV30 and TRBJ2-7, reads SQTIHQWPATLVQPVGSPLSLECTVEGTSNPNLYWYRQAAGRGLQLLFYSVGIGQISSEVPQNLSASRPQDRQFILSSKKLLLSDSGFYLCAWRGHGAYEQYFGPGTRLTVT.

This clone was seen a handful of times. This chain links TRBV30 with TRBJ1-2; 7 positions agree with TRBD1. The CDR3 extends over 13 amino acids. The germline gives CDR1 GTSNPN, CDR2 SVGIG (reference sequence). The ends lost 2 bases at V and 4 bases at J; junction bases unmatched: 4. The CDR3 bases are TGTGCCTGGAGTAAGACAGGGTCCTATGGCTACACCTTC. It translates to CAWSKTGSYGYTF. The full variable domain, with the rest looked up from reference TRBV30 and TRBJ1-2, is SQTIHQWPATLVQPVGSPLSLECTVEGTSNPNLYWYRQAAGRGLQLLFYSVGIGQISSEVPQNLSASRPQDRQFILSSKKLLLSDSGFYLCAWSKTGSYGYTFGSGTRLTVV.

This clone has just a few counts. This rearrangement joins TRBV29-1 to TRBJ2-7; TRBD2 aligns across 16 bases. The CDR3 sequence is 18 residues long. The germline gives CDR1 SQVTM, CDR2 ANQGSEA. Trimming at V came to 5 bases and at J to 3 bases, leaving 13 bases not matched to a gene. The CDR3 loop is CSVRAGTSGRASSYEQYF. The CDR3 DNA follows: TGCAGCGTTCGAGCCGGGACTAGCGGGAGGGCCTCTAGCTACGAGCAGTACTTC.

This rearrangement joins TRBV5-1 to TRBJ2-7, with D uncertain. Germline-derived CDR1 and CDR2 are SGHRS and YFSETQ. The CDR3 has 12 residues. Trimming took off 4 bases at V and 5 bases at J, with 10 bases between the two ends. The CDR3 DNA sequence: TGCGCCAGCAGCCGCGCTAGAAACGAGCAGTACTTC. Translating gives CASSRARNEQYF.

The V call is TRBV30, the J call TRBJ2-6, with D unclear. Trimming left V 4 bases short and J 3 bases short, with 4 bases between. This CDR3 is 12 amino acids long. CDR1 GTSNPN and CDR2 SVGIG come from the germline V gene (reference sequence). The CDR3 sequence: CAWNGGANVLTF. The CDR3 DNA sequence: TGTGCCTGGAACGGTGGGGCCAACGTCCTGACTTTC.